A selection of T cell receptor beta chains follows, all from one sample in a study of siplizumab effects on memory and regulatory T cells. TCRdb keeps only in-frame clones here, not all; method: immunoSEQ multiplex PCR. Of tens of thousands of clones listed, approximately 97% are singletons. What was sequenced was naive CD4+ T cells sorted from blood. The receptors derive from a human donor in good health. The CDR3 runs from the conserved cysteine through the conserved F or W. Fields, in order: V gene, D gene, CDR3 length, clone size, J gene, CDR3 DNA, CDR3 protein. D genes are given only for firm matches. The size of a clone is reported for some rows only, either as once, few or many, or as a class for expanded clones.

v_call: TRBV7-2; d_call: .; cdr3_length: 12; clone_size: .; j_call: TRBJ2-5; cdr3_nt: TGTGCCAGCAGCAGACACAGGGAGACCCAGTACTTC; cdr3_aa: CASSRHRETQYF
v_call: TRBV7-6; d_call: TRBD1; cdr3_length: 14; clone_size: .; j_call: TRBJ2-5; cdr3_nt: TGTGCCAGCAGCCGTGACAGGGCCCAAGAGACCCAGTACTTC; cdr3_aa: CASSRDRAQETQYF
v_call: TRBV7-3; d_call: TRBD1; cdr3_length: 14; clone_size: .; j_call: TRBJ2-7; cdr3_nt: TGTGCCAGCAGCTTAGGGGGACAGACTTACGAGCAGTACTTC; cdr3_aa: CASSLGGQTYEQYF
v_call: TRBV7-2; d_call: TRBD1; cdr3_length: 15; clone_size: .; j_call: TRBJ2-7; cdr3_nt: TGTGCCAGCAGACAAGCCGGGACAGGTTCCTACGAGCAGTACTTC; cdr3_aa: CASRQAGTGSYEQYF
v_call: TRBV9; d_call: .; cdr3_length: 13; clone_size: .; j_call: TRBJ1-2; cdr3_nt: TGTGCCAGCAGAGGGGAAGCTAACTATGGCTACACCTTC; cdr3_aa: CASRGEANYGYTF
v_call: TRBV13; d_call: TRBD1; cdr3_length: 17; clone_size: .; j_call: TRBJ1-1; cdr3_nt: TGTGCCAGCAGCAAGTGGACAGGGGGCAATAGTAACACTGAAGCTTTCTTT; cdr3_aa: CASSKWTGGNSNTEAFF
v_call: TRBV5-1; d_call: TRBD2; cdr3_length: 15; clone_size: .; j_call: TRBJ2-3; cdr3_nt: TGCGCCAGCAGCTTGATTGCGGGAGTAACAGATACGCAGTATTTT; cdr3_aa: CASSLIAGVTDTQYF
v_call: TRBV28; d_call: .; cdr3_length: 16; clone_size: once; j_call: TRBJ2-2; cdr3_nt: TGTGCCAGCAGTCCCTGGGGGCAGAAGAACACCGGGGAGCTGTTTTTT; cdr3_aa: CASSPWGQKNTGELFF
v_call: TRBV5-1; d_call: .; cdr3_length: 14; clone_size: .; j_call: TRBJ2-5; cdr3_nt: TGCGCCAGCAGCTTGGGACGGGCCCAAGAGACCCAGTACTTC; cdr3_aa: CASSLGRAQETQYF
v_call: TRBV6-4; d_call: TRBD2; cdr3_length: 18; clone_size: .; j_call: TRBJ2-1; cdr3_nt: TGTGCCACCAGTGACTACCGCCTAGCGGGTCAATCCTACAATGAGCAGTTCTTC; cdr3_aa: CATSDYRLAGQSYNEQFF
v_call: TRBV12-5; d_call: TRBD2; cdr3_length: 17; clone_size: .; j_call: TRBJ2-1; cdr3_nt: TGTGCTAGTGGTCAACCAAGACTAGCGGGAGGAATCAATGAGCAGTTCTTC; cdr3_aa: CASGQPRLAGGINEQFF
v_call: TRBV7-3; d_call: TRBD1; cdr3_length: 15; clone_size: .; j_call: TRBJ2-7; cdr3_nt: TGTGCCAACAGCTCCCGGCCAGGGGGCGAGTACGAGCAGTACTTC; cdr3_aa: CANSSRPGGEYEQYF
v_call: TRBV29-1; d_call: TRBD2; cdr3_length: 12; clone_size: .; j_call: TRBJ2-5; cdr3_nt: TGCAGCGTTGCACTAGCGCCGGAGACCCAGTACTTC; cdr3_aa: CSVALAPETQYF
v_call: TRBV30; d_call: TRBD1; cdr3_length: 13; clone_size: .; j_call: TRBJ1-5; cdr3_nt: TGTGCCTGGAAAAGCCAGGGGGCTGAGCCCCAGCATTTT; cdr3_aa: CAWKSQGAEPQHF
v_call: TRBV7-9; d_call: .; cdr3_length: 17; clone_size: .; j_call: TRBJ2-1; cdr3_nt: TGTGCCAGCAGCTTAGATCTGGGCGGCTCAGCGAGAAATGAGCAGTTCTTC; cdr3_aa: CASSLDLGGSARNEQFF
v_call: TRBV28; d_call: .; cdr3_length: 17; clone_size: .; j_call: TRBJ2-5; cdr3_nt: TGTGCCAGCAGTTTGACGACCGGGCTCGCCACCCAAGAGACCCAGTACTTC; cdr3_aa: CASSLTTGLATQETQYF
v_call: TRBV9; d_call: TRBD1; cdr3_length: 14; clone_size: .; j_call: TRBJ2-1; cdr3_nt: TGTGCCAGCAGCCCAGGACAGGGTCGGGGCGAGCAGTTCTTC; cdr3_aa: CASSPGQGRGEQFF
v_call: TRBV6-5; d_call: .; cdr3_length: 14; clone_size: .; j_call: TRBJ1-4; cdr3_nt: TGTGCCAGCAGTTGGCGTAACAGGGAGGAAAAACTGTTTTTT; cdr3_aa: CASSWRNREEKLFF
v_call: TRBV10-3; d_call: TRBD2; cdr3_length: 16; clone_size: .; j_call: TRBJ2-7; cdr3_nt: TGTGCCATCAGTGAGGGGACTAGCGGGGTTTCCTACGAGCAGTACTTC; cdr3_aa: CAISEGTSGVSYEQYF
v_call: TRBV5-4; d_call: TRBD2; cdr3_length: 15; clone_size: .; j_call: TRBJ2-7; cdr3_nt: TGTGCCAGCAGCTTGGCGGGGGGGGTCGGTACTGAGCAGTACTTC; cdr3_aa: CASSLAGGVGTEQYF
v_call: TRBV4-3; d_call: .; cdr3_length: 15; clone_size: once; j_call: TRBJ2-7; cdr3_nt: TGCGCCAGCAGCCAAGATAAGGGGCTGGGCTACGAGCAGTACTTC; cdr3_aa: CASSQDKGLGYEQYF
v_call: TRBV5-8; d_call: .; cdr3_length: 14; clone_size: .; j_call: TRBJ1-2; cdr3_nt: TGTGCCAGCAGGGATTGGAGACGGACCTATGGCTACACCTTC; cdr3_aa: CASRDWRRTYGYTF
v_call: TRBV4-1; d_call: .; cdr3_length: 17; clone_size: .; j_call: TRBJ1-5; cdr3_nt: TGCGCCAGCAGCCAAGTTTTTGCAGGACAAGCCAGGCAGCCCCAGCATTTT; cdr3_aa: CASSQVFAGQARQPQHF
v_call: TRBV11-2; d_call: .; cdr3_length: 15; clone_size: .; j_call: TRBJ2-2; cdr3_nt: TGTGCCAGCAGTCGTAGCGGCTCTAACACCGGGGAGCTGTTTTTT; cdr3_aa: CASSRSGSNTGELFF
v_call: TRBV18; d_call: .; cdr3_length: 15; clone_size: .; j_call: TRBJ1-2; cdr3_nt: TGTGCCAGCTCACCACCAGCCGACCCTAACTATGGCTACACCTTC; cdr3_aa: CASSPPADPNYGYTF
v_call: TRBV7-8; d_call: .; cdr3_length: 12; clone_size: .; j_call: TRBJ2-5; cdr3_nt: TGTGCCAGCAGCTTACTCCAAGAGACCCAGTACTTC; cdr3_aa: CASSLLQETQYF
v_call: TRBV27; d_call: .; cdr3_length: 14; clone_size: .; j_call: TRBJ1-2; cdr3_nt: TGTGCCAGCAGTTTACTCATTGCAGGGGATGGCTACACCTTC; cdr3_aa: CASSLLIAGDGYTF
v_call: TRBV19; d_call: TRBD1; cdr3_length: 15; clone_size: .; j_call: TRBJ2-7; cdr3_nt: TGTGCCAGTATTGGGGTGGGACAGGGACACTACGAGCAGTACTTC; cdr3_aa: CASIGVGQGHYEQYF
v_call: TRBV6-1; d_call: .; cdr3_length: 13; clone_size: .; j_call: TRBJ1-2; cdr3_nt: TGTGCCAGCAGTGAAGAAGGCCGGCGTGGCTACACCTTC; cdr3_aa: CASSEEGRRGYTF
v_call: TRBV5-6; d_call: .; cdr3_length: 13; clone_size: once; j_call: TRBJ2-7; cdr3_nt: TGTGCCAGCAGCTTGATCAGGGGCTACGAGCAGTACTTC; cdr3_aa: CASSLIRGYEQYF
v_call: TRBV7-7; d_call: TRBD2; cdr3_length: 14; clone_size: medium-sized; j_call: TRBJ2-1; cdr3_nt: TGTGCTAGCAGTCCGCTGGGGAGGGAGGGTGAGCAGTTCTTC; cdr3_aa: CASSPLGREGEQFF
v_call: TRBV10-3; d_call: .; cdr3_length: 11; clone_size: once; j_call: TRBJ1-1; cdr3_nt: TGTGCCATCAGAACGAGCACTGAAGCTTTCTTT; cdr3_aa: CAIRTSTEAFF
v_call: TRBV19; d_call: TRBD2; cdr3_length: 14; clone_size: .; j_call: TRBJ2-1; cdr3_nt: TGTGCCAGTAGTTCTCATAACCCGGGACTAGCGCAGTTCTTC; cdr3_aa: CASSSHNPGLAQFF
v_call: TRBV28; d_call: TRBD1; cdr3_length: 15; clone_size: .; j_call: TRBJ2-3; cdr3_nt: TGTGCCAGCAGTTTACGGGACAGAACCACAGATACGCAGTATTTT; cdr3_aa: CASSLRDRTTDTQYF
v_call: TRBV18; d_call: TRBD1; cdr3_length: 15; clone_size: .; j_call: TRBJ2-7; cdr3_nt: TGTGCCAGCTCACGACAGACAGGGGGTTTCTACGAGCAGTACTTC; cdr3_aa: CASSRQTGGFYEQYF
v_call: TRBV19; d_call: .; cdr3_length: 15; clone_size: once; j_call: TRBJ1-5; cdr3_nt: TGTGCCAGTAGTATGGGGCAGGGAAACAATCAGCCCCAGCATTTT; cdr3_aa: CASSMGQGNNQPQHF
v_call: TRBV29-1; d_call: TRBD1; cdr3_length: 13; clone_size: .; j_call: TRBJ2-5; cdr3_nt: TGCAGCGTAGCCGGGACAGGGGAAGAGACCCAGTACTTC; cdr3_aa: CSVAGTGEETQYF
v_call: TRBV11-2; d_call: .; cdr3_length: 14; clone_size: .; j_call: TRBJ2-5; cdr3_nt: TGTGCCAGCAGCCCATTGGCTAGCCTTGAGACCCAGTACTTC; cdr3_aa: CASSPLASLETQYF
v_call: TRBV6-9; d_call: .; cdr3_length: 14; clone_size: once; j_call: TRBJ2-7; cdr3_nt: TGTGCCAGCAGTCAAAGTTCGGTGGTCTACGAGCAGTACTTC; cdr3_aa: CASSQSSVVYEQYF
v_call: TRBV7-9; d_call: .; cdr3_length: 11; clone_size: .; j_call: TRBJ2-1; cdr3_nt: TGTGCCAGTGACGGGAGCGTCGAGCAGTTCTTC; cdr3_aa: CASDGSVEQFF
v_call: TRBV18; d_call: TRBD2; cdr3_length: 17; clone_size: once; j_call: TRBJ2-2; cdr3_nt: TGTGCCAGCTCACCATTAGCTAGCGGGCTGAACACCGGGGAGCTGTTTTTT; cdr3_aa: CASSPLASGLNTGELFF
v_call: TRBV7-3; d_call: .; cdr3_length: 15; clone_size: .; j_call: TRBJ2-6; cdr3_nt: TGTGCCAGCAGCCCTTCGTCCTCTGGGGCCAACGTCCTGACTTTC; cdr3_aa: CASSPSSSGANVLTF
v_call: TRBV7-9; d_call: TRBD1; cdr3_length: 15; clone_size: .; j_call: TRBJ1-4; cdr3_nt: TGTGCCAGCGCGTACGATCAGGGGGCTAATGAAAAACTGTTTTTT; cdr3_aa: CASAYDQGANEKLFF
v_call: TRBV5-1; d_call: TRBD1; cdr3_length: 14; clone_size: few; j_call: TRBJ2-7; cdr3_nt: TGCGCCAGCAGCCCCGGGACAGGGGACTACGAGCAGTACTTC; cdr3_aa: CASSPGTGDYEQYF
v_call: TRBV5-1; d_call: TRBD1; cdr3_length: 14; clone_size: .; j_call: TRBJ1-2; cdr3_nt: TGCGCCAGCAGCTCCGGGACAGCCGACTATGGCTACACCTTC; cdr3_aa: CASSSGTADYGYTF
v_call: TRBV6-6; d_call: .; cdr3_length: 15; clone_size: .; j_call: TRBJ2-7; cdr3_nt: TGTGCCACAAAATCCAGCGAAATAGGGCTCTACGAGCAGTACTTC; cdr3_aa: CATKSSEIGLYEQYF
v_call: TRBV9; d_call: .; cdr3_length: 15; clone_size: .; j_call: TRBJ1-1; cdr3_nt: TGTGCCAGCAGCCCCCAGCAGAGGGCCGCCACTGAAGCTTTCTTT; cdr3_aa: CASSPQQRAATEAFF
v_call: TRBV12-5; d_call: .; cdr3_length: 12; clone_size: once; j_call: TRBJ1-1; cdr3_nt: TGTGCTAGTGGTTGGGGACGTACTGAAGCTTTCTTT; cdr3_aa: CASGWGRTEAFF
v_call: TRBV6-6; d_call: .; cdr3_length: 12; clone_size: once; j_call: TRBJ2-7; cdr3_nt: TGTGCCAGCAGTTACCCGCCCGGAGAGCAGTACTTC; cdr3_aa: CASSYPPGEQYF
v_call: TRBV5-1; d_call: .; cdr3_length: 15; clone_size: .; j_call: TRBJ2-7; cdr3_nt: TGCGCCAGCAGCTCCGCAGGGGGGAGCTCCTACGAGCAGTACTTC; cdr3_aa: CASSSAGGSSYEQYF
v_call: TRBV5-1; d_call: TRBD2; cdr3_length: 15; clone_size: .; j_call: TRBJ2-7; cdr3_nt: TGCGCCAGCGGGAGGGGTCTTATCCCCTCCTACGAGCAGTACTTC; cdr3_aa: CASGRGLIPSYEQYF
v_call: TRBV7-3; d_call: TRBD1; cdr3_length: 14; clone_size: .; j_call: TRBJ1-2; cdr3_nt: TGTGCCAGCAGCTTGACGGGACAGGAGGATGGCTACACCTTC; cdr3_aa: CASSLTGQEDGYTF
v_call: TRBV10-3; d_call: TRBD1; cdr3_length: 14; clone_size: .; j_call: TRBJ1-5; cdr3_nt: TGTGCCATCAGTGACGGGACAGGGTATCAGCCCCAGCATTTT; cdr3_aa: CAISDGTGYQPQHF